The 18 T cell receptor beta chains in this list originate from one sample, sequenced in a study of siplizumab effects on memory and regulatory T cells. Here immunoSEQ multiplex PCR was the method, and the copy in TCRdb shows in-frame clones only, minus some. This table holds under 70,000 clones, about 80% found once. The specimen was memory CD4+ T cells sorted from blood. These receptors came from a human donor in good health.

This chain uses TRBV6-5 with TRBJ2-1, with a possible D match to TRBD1 (6 bases). There are 15 residues in the CDR3. The V and J ends lost 7 bases and 0 bases respectively, with 13 bases between them. Germline CDR1 MNHEY, CDR2 SVGAGI. The CDR3 loop is CASNLDRSSYNEQFF. CDR3 sequence (DNA): TGTGCCAGCAACCTAGACAGGAGCTCCTACAATGAGCAGTTCTTC.

The chain carries TRBV7-3 and TRBJ1-1, with D tentatively TRBD1 (5 bases). V lost 6 bases and J 4 bases, leaving 12 bases between the germline ends. The germline gives CDR1 SGHTA, CDR2 FQGTGA. The CDR3 is 13 residues long. The CDR3 DNA reads TGTGCCAGCAGTTATACGGGGGGCACTGAAGCTTTCTTT. Protein: CASSYTGGTEAFF.

The rearrangement links TRBV10-3 to TRBJ1-1; no reliable D call. V lost 4 bases, J lost 3 bases, and 12 bases lay in between. Germline loops: CDR1 ENHRY, CDR2 SYGVKD. The CDR3 has 14 amino acids. The CDR3 sequence: CAISVLGMDTEAFF. CDR3 nucleotide sequence: TGTGCCATCAGTGTTCTGGGTATGGACACTGAAGCTTTCTTT.

This chain connects TRBV9 to TRBJ1-3; 7 bases are a match to TRBD1. The CDR3 contains 15 residues. CDR1 is SGDLS and CDR2 is YYNGEE in the germline V gene. Trimming removed 3 bases from V and 4 bases from J; junction bases left unmatched: 7. The CDR3 region is CASSAVDRAGNTIYF. The DNA of the CDR3 is TGTGCCAGCAGCGCTGTAGACAGGGCCGGAAACACCATATATTTT. Using reference TRBV9 and TRBJ1-3 for the parts outside the CDR3, the full variable domain is DSGVTQTPKHLITATGQRVTLRCSPRSGDLSVYWYQQSLDQGLQFLIQYYNGEERAKGNILERFSAQQFPDLHSELNLSSLELGDSALYFCASSAVDRAGNTIYFGEGSWLTVV.

This rearrangement joins TRBV6-1 to TRBJ1-2; D is undetermined. V gave up 2 bases and J gave up 6 bases, with 16 bases separating them. The CDR3 contains 15 residues. Germline V gene sequence: CDR1 MNHNS, CDR2 SASEGT. The CDR3 is CASSETAIQRNGYTF. The DNA of the CDR3 is TGTGCCAGCAGTGAAACTGCGATTCAGAGGAATGGCTACACCTTC.

For this clone: Other DNA sequences from this sample encode an identical CDR3 as well. The V gene is TRBV7-2, the J gene TRBJ2-6; D possibly uses TRBD1 or TRBD2 (6 bases each). The CDR3 has 16 amino acids. Trimming took 1 base from V and 4 from J, leaving 11 bases between them. Germline-derived CDR1 and CDR2 are SGHTA and FQGNSA. This chain's CDR3 is CASSLGPGAGANVLTF. The DNA for the CDR3 is TGTGCCAGCAGCTTAGGTCCGGGGGCGGGGGCCAACGTCCTGACTTTC.

The chain's CDR3 is CASSSQGNSYNEQFF. The CDR3 DNA follows: TGTGCCAGCAGCTCCCAGGGGAACTCCTACAATGAGCAGTTCTTC. This sequence joins TRBV7-2 and TRBJ2-1; perhaps TRBD1 as D (6 bases). CDR3 length: 15 residues. V was shortened by 4 bases and J by 0 bases, with 10 bases between the two germline ends. CDR1 is SGHTA, CDR2 FQGNSA, per germline. Together with reference TRBV7-2 and TRBJ2-1, the CDR3 gives the full variable domain: GAGVSQSPSNKVTEKGKDVELRCDPISGHTALYWYRQSLGQGLEFLIYFQGNSAPDKSGLPSDRFSAERTGGSVSTLTIQRTQQEDSAVYLCASSSQGNSYNEQFFGPGTRLTVL.

The chain joins TRBV9 to TRBJ2-1, with 9 bases identical to TRBD2. CDR3 length: 13 amino acids. J was trimmed by 15 bases and V by 4 bases; bases with no gene match: 11. Germline-derived CDR1 and CDR2 are SGDLS and YYNGEE. The CDR3 nucleotides are TGTGCCAGCAGCCCCTCGGGACTAGCTATTCCGTTCTTC. It translates to CASSPSGLAIPFF.

The chain links TRBV6-1 to TRBJ1-1; a weak D match, TRBD1 (5 bases). V was clipped by 0 bases and J by 8 bases, with 10 bases between them. The CDR3 is 13 residues long. Per the germline V gene, CDR1 is MNHNS and CDR2 is SASEGT. This CDR3 is CASSEAPGPEAFF. In DNA, the CDR3 is TGTGCCAGCAGTGAAGCGCCAGGGCCCGAAGCTTTCTTT.

V is TRBV7-3 and J is TRBJ2-1; possibly TRBD1 or TRBD2 for D (5 bases each). Trimming removed 1 base at V and 4 bases at J, with 11 bases between. Germline CDR1 and CDR2: SGHTA and FQGTGA. This CDR3 is built from 15 residues. CDR3 nucleotide sequence: TGTGCCAGCAGCTTAAGAGGGGACGGTTACAATGAGCAGTTCTTC. Translating it yields CASSLRGDGYNEQFF.

The rearrangement links TRBV11-2 to TRBJ2-1; 13 bases are a match to TRBD2. The germline V gene has CDR1 SGHAT and CDR2 FQNNGV. Germline trimming cut 9 bases from V and 7 bases from J; bases unmatched to any gene: 9. This CDR3 contains 15 residues. CDR3 DNA: TGTGCCAGTACACTAGCGGGGGGGCCTAGAAATGAGCAGTTCTTC. It translates to CASTLAGGPRNEQFF.

The chain has TRBV7-9 and TRBJ2-3, with a possible D match to TRBD1 (6 bases). V was cut by 4 bases and J by 7 bases, with 15 bases left in between. The germline CDR1 and CDR2 sequences are SEHNR and FQNEAQ (reference sequence). This CDR3 spans 14 amino acids. Here the CDR3 DNA reads TGTGCCAGCAGCTCCGCCGACAGGACGTATACGCAGTATTTT. Its translation: CASSSADRTYTQYF.

The rearrangement joins TRBV4-1 to TRBJ1-1, with D perhaps TRBD1 (5 bases). Germline V lookup: CDR1 MGHRA, CDR2 YSYEKL. This CDR3 spans 17 amino acids. V was clipped by 4 bases and J by 5 bases, with 23 bases between them. The CDR3 protein is CASSPESGFRGVTEAFF. The CDR3 DNA is TGCGCCAGCAGCCCAGAATCAGGCTTCCGAGGGGTGACTGAAGCTTTCTTT.

The chain combines TRBV5-1 with TRBJ1-6; TRBD1 matches 10 bases. The CDR3 consists of 16 residues. CDR1 is SGHRS and CDR2 is YFSETQ in the germline V gene. Trimming removed 3 bases from V and 9 bases from J; junction bases left unmatched: 9. The CDR3 DNA reads as TGCGCCAGCAGCTGGGTGGTCGGACAGGGGGGTTCACCCCTCCACTTT. It is translated as CASSWVVGQGGSPLHF.

This sequence joins TRBV5-6 and TRBJ1-6; a possible D gene is TRBD1 (6 bases). Trimming took off 2 bases at V and 8 bases at J, with 14 bases between the two ends. Germline assignment: CDR1 SGHDT and CDR2 YYEEEE. The CDR3 sequence is 15 residues long. The DNA for the CDR3 is TGTGCCAGCAGCTTTGCCTACAGGGTGGATTCACCCCTCCACTTT. This gives the protein CASSFAYRVDSPLHF.

The count of this clone is one. The rearrangement uses TRBV10-1 and TRBJ1-4; 8 nucleotides match TRBD1. This CDR3 has 15 amino acids. Unmatched junction bases numbered 9, after V lost 5 bases and J lost 7 bases. Germline lookup yields CDR1 WNHNN and CDR2 SYGVQD (reference sequence). CDR3 DNA sequence: TGCGCCAGCAGTTTTACCGCAGGGGGCGTTGAAAAACTGTTTTTT. Protein sequence: CASSFTAGGVEKLFF.

The V call is TRBV7-2, the J call TRBJ2-7; D gene ambiguous. V was clipped by 1 base and J by 0 bases, with 13 bases between them. This CDR3 region has 16 residues. Germline V gene data show CDR1 as SGHTA and CDR2 as FQGNSA. The CDR3 region has the DNA TGTGCCAGCAGCTTAGGTGAGGCGCCTCGCTCCTACGAGCAGTACTTC. It translates to CASSLGEAPRSYEQYF.

V gene TRBV7-2 combines with J gene TRBJ2-3; 11 nucleotides line up with TRBD2. The CDR3 is made up of 16 amino acids. Germline CDR1 is SGHTA and CDR2 is FQGNSA. The trim removed 4 bases at V and 5 bases at J, leaving 8 bases unmatched. The CDR3 nucleotides read TGTGCCAGCAGCTCACGGACTAGCGGGCAGATAGATACGCAGTATTTT. Translated, it gives CASSSRTSGQIDTQYF. The full variable domain, in which reference TRBV7-2 and TRBJ2-3 provide the parts outside the CDR3, is GAGVSQSPSNKVTEKGKDVELRCDPISGHTALYWYRQSLGQGLEFLIYFQGNSAPDKSGLPSDRFSAERTGGSVSTLTIQRTQQEDSAVYLCASSSRTSGQIDTQYFGPGTRLTVL.